The present T cell receptor (beta chain) was sequenced within a study of identical twins. Using its own MiXCR run on the 5' RACE reads, TCRdb lists one record per CDR3 protein. The table shows about 520,000 distinct CDR3 sequences, with about 20% occurring only once. CDR3 length equals 13 residues. The germline V and J ends were trimmed by 0 bases and 8 bases, with 11 bases remaining between them. In germline, CDR1 is DFQATT, CDR2 SNEGSKA (reference sequence). These data were also reused for a study on T cells expressing NK-cell markers.

The gene calls are TRBV20-1 and TRBJ2-1; D ambiguous. This clonotype originated in a woman under 30 in good health. The sample was CD4+ T cells sorted from blood. CDR3 bases: TGCAGTGCTAGAGATGGCCAGGCCTATGAGCAGTTCTTC. This codes for CSARDGQAYEQFF.